This T cell receptor (beta chain) emerged from a study of post-analysis software for immune sequencing data. Notes on the study in general: Controls had significantly higher normalized Chao1 diversity than multiple sclerosis patients. TRBV segments more frequent in patients than in controls numbered a few and included TRBV5-6, TRBV5-1 and TRBV20-1.

The germline CDR1 and CDR2 sequences are MNHNY and SVGAGI (reference sequence). CDR3 length: 14 residues. Trimming cost V 2 bases and J 1 base, with 8 bases left between them. In this sample, this clonotype turned up a few times. The antigen remains unidentified. Unique molecular identifiers were built into the TCR beta cDNA libraries. TCRdb fed the PCR reads into MiXCR, producing one record per CDR3 protein. This sample has fewer than 850,000 distinct CDR3 sequences, with roughly 29% found just once. The V call is TRBV6-6, the J call TRBJ2-5, with a possible D match to TRBD2 (5 bases). The source is a girl between 10 and 17 years old with multiple sclerosis. The sequencing input was blood. In DNA, the CDR3 is TGTGCCAGCAGTTACATGCGGGTCCAAGAGACCCAGTACTTC. Protein: CASSYMRVQETQYF.